The rows below give T cell receptor beta chains drawn from one sample of a study of blood T cell repertoires in COVID-19. This table comes from immunoSEQ multiplex PCR, and its TCRdb copy is limited to in-frame clones, with some not included. The sample lists around 440,000 clones; more than 70% were seen once. What was sequenced was peripheral blood. The receptors here all came from a woman between 50 and 59 years old with COVID-19, enrolled during active disease. CDR3s include the opening cysteine and the closing phenylalanine or tryptophan. D genes are given only for firm matches. Only part of the rows carry a size: once, few, many, or a class if the clone is expanded.

D: .; V: TRBV24-1; length: 13; size: .; CDR3: CATSRRSGDTQYF
D: TRBD1; V: TRBV6-1; length: 17; size: .; CDR3: CASSALWTGGAPSGYTF
D: .; V: TRBV5-1; length: 14; size: .; CDR3: CASSFNDRNTEAFF
D: TRBD1; V: TRBV7-9; length: 15; size: .; CDR3: CASSPRQGVGGELFF
D: TRBD1; V: TRBV2; length: 13; size: .; CDR3: CASSGQTFTEAFF
D: TRBD1; V: TRBV2; length: 14; size: .; CDR3: CASRGTASASVIHF
D: .; V: TRBV6-5; length: 14; size: .; CDR3: CASRRLLNTGELFF
D: TRBD1; V: TRBV28; length: 19; size: .; CDR3: CASSLVAGGRLSGANVLTF
D: TRBD1; V: TRBV3-1/TRBV3-2; length: 14; size: .; CDR3: CASSPTEGAREAFF
D: TRBD1; V: TRBV19; length: 16; size: .; CDR3: CASTISGQGGFYGYTF
D: TRBD2; V: TRBV9; length: 16; size: .; CDR3: CASSPFTSGGAYEQFF
D: TRBD1; V: TRBV19; length: 15; size: .; CDR3: CASSPRQGGAGELFF
D: TRBD1; V: TRBV28; length: 15; size: .; CDR3: CASSNKDRGDEKLFF
D: .; V: TRBV7-3; length: 13; size: .; CDR3: CASSEQENYGYTF
D: .; V: TRBV23-1; length: 15; size: .; CDR3: CASSQSGRGSYEQYF
D: .; V: TRBV6-5; length: 14; size: .; CDR3: CASTMGSYREKLFF
D: .; V: TRBV6-1; length: 11; size: .; CDR3: CASSEAIGADF
D: .; V: TRBV5-1; length: 14; size: few; CDR3: CASSLGQASTEAFF
D: .; V: TRBV5-4; length: 11; size: .; CDR3: CASSLTDEQYF
D: TRBD1; V: TRBV19; length: 14; size: .; CDR3: CASREGAAEKTQYF
D: .; V: TRBV4-1; length: 14; size: .; CDR3: CASSQDWDTYGYTF
D: .; V: TRBV19; length: 13; size: once; CDR3: CASSPGETQGAFF
D: TRBD1; V: TRBV11-3; length: 16; size: many; CDR3: CASSPNPGGAYNGYTF
D: TRBD1; V: TRBV4-1; length: 15; size: .; CDR3: CASSQVRDRGNEQFF
D: TRBD1; V: TRBV6-1; length: 13; size: .; CDR3: CASSEERDSQAFF
D: TRBD1; V: TRBV11-2; length: 16; size: .; CDR3: CASSFLETGMAGELFF
D: .; V: TRBV4-1; length: 14; size: .; CDR3: CASSQTTPSYEQYF
D: .; V: TRBV30; length: 14; size: few; CDR3: CAWSVLHLEDEQFF
D: TRBD1; V: TRBV5-6; length: 15; size: .; CDR3: CASSRHDRENTEAFF
D: .; V: TRBV2; length: 14; size: .; CDR3: CATSDGGLNQPQHF
D: TRBD1; V: TRBV30; length: 15; size: .; CDR3: CAWSPYRGPSDTQYF
D: .; V: TRBV2; length: 14; size: .; CDR3: CASSPVAGPKEQFF
D: .; V: TRBV25-1; length: 13; size: .; CDR3: CASSGQVYYGYTF
D: TRBD1; V: TRBV6-5; length: 16; size: .; CDR3: CASSWAQGAASYEQYF
D: .; V: TRBV18; length: 16; size: .; CDR3: CASSPLGGAGANVLTF
D: .; V: TRBV28; length: 12; size: .; CDR3: CASSLNRDGYTF
D: .; V: TRBV3-1/TRBV3-2; length: 16; size: .; CDR3: CASSQVYGGGREKLFF
D: .; V: TRBV6-5; length: 14; size: .; CDR3: CASTWDNSYRPQHF
D: .; V: TRBV20-1; length: 14; size: .; CDR3: CSASTGSGDVLRFF
D: TRBD2; V: TRBV10-3; length: 13; size: .; CDR3: CAIMGGSSYEQYF
D: .; V: TRBV2; length: 12; size: once; CDR3: CASSRTADTQYF
D: .; V: TRBV5-4; length: 14; size: .; CDR3: CASSVKGAGYEQYF
D: .; V: TRBV29-1; length: 11; size: .; CDR3: CSAKAVYGYTF
D: .; V: TRBV5-1; length: 15; size: .; CDR3: CASSFARPSGDEQYF
D: TRBD1; V: TRBV2; length: 14; size: .; CDR3: CASSATGGGYGYTF
D: .; V: TRBV24-1; length: 14; size: .; CDR3: CATNVLPPGQPQHF
D: TRBD2; V: TRBV30; length: 14; size: once; CDR3: CAWRVAGGPETQYF
D: .; V: TRBV19; length: 13; size: .; CDR3: CASSITVNTEAFF